Presented here are 3 T cell receptor beta chains from one specimen sequenced in a study of blood T cell repertoires in COVID-19. Sequencing used immunoSEQ multiplex PCR; TCRdb keeps in-frame clones, though not all of them. Of 150,000 or so clones listed, approximately 82% are singletons. Sequencing was performed on peripheral blood. These receptors were obtained from an older man who had recovered from COVID-19.

The chain is built from TRBV19 and TRBJ2-5, with a tentative D call TRBD1 (5 bases). The CDR3 is 13 residues long. The V end was cut by 5 bases, the J end by 2 bases, with 9 bases between. Germline CDR1 reads LNHDA; CDR2 reads SQIVND (reference sequence). The CDR3 nucleotides read TGTGCCAGTAGTGTGGCAGGGCAAGAGACCCAGTACTTC. As protein: CASSVAGQETQYF.

This sequence joins TRBV6-2 or TRBV6-3 and TRBJ2-1, with D possibly being TRBD1 (6 bases). The V gene's germline CDR1 is MNHEY and CDR2 SVGEGT. V was pared by 6 bases and J by 6 bases, with 18 bases between. The CDR3 spans 15 residues. The CDR3 region is CASSIYRADINEQFF. The DNA of the CDR3 is TGTGCCAGCAGCATCTACAGGGCCGACATCAATGAGCAGTTCTTC.

The chain joins TRBV29-1 to TRBJ2-7, with 7 positions matching TRBD1. Germline V gene sequence: CDR1 SQVTM, CDR2 ANQGSEA. The CDR3 is 12 amino acids. The junction had 2 bases not matched to a gene; V was cut back by 4 bases and J by 2 bases. The CDR3 reads CSVGGTAYEQYF. CDR3 bases: TGCAGCGTTGGGGGGACAGCCTACGAGCAGTACTTC.